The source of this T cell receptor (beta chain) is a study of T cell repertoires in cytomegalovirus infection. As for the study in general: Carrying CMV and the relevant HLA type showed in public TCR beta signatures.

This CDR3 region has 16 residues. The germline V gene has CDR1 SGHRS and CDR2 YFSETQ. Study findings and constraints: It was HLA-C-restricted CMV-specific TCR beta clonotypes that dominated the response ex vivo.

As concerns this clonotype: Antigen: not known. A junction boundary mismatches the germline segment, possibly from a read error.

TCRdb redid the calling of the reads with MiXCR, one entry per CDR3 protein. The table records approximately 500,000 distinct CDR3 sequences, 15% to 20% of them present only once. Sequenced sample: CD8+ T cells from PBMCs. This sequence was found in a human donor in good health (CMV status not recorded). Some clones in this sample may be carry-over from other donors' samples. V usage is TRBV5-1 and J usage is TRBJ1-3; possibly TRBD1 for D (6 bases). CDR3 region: CASSFGQTYSGNTIHF. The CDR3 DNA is TGCGCCAGCAGCTTCGGACAGACCTACTCTGGAAACACCATACATTTT.